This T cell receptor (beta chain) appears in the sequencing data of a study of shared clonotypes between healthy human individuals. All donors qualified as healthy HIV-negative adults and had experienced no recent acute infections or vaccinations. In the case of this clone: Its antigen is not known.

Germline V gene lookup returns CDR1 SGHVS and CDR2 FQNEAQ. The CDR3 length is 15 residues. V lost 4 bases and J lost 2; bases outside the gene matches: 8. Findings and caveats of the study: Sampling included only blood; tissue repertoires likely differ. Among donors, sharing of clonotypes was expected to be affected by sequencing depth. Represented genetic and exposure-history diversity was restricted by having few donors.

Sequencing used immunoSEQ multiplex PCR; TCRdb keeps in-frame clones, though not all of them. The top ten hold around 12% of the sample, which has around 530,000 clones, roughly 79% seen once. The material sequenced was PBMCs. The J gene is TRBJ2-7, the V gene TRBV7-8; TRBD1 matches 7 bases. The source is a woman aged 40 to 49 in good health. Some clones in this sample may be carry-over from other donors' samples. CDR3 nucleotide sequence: TGTGCCAGCAGCTCTCCCTCCGGGACAGCCTACGAGCAGTACTTC. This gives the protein CASSSPSGTAYEQYF. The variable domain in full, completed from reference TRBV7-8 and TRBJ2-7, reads GAGVSQSPRYKVAKRGQDVALRCDPISGHVSLFWYQQALGQGPEFLTYFQNEAQLDKSGLPSDRFFAERPEGSVSTLKIQRTQQEDSAVYLCASSSPSGTAYEQYFGPGTRLTVT.